The present TCR beta chain was sequenced within a study of T cells after yellow fever vaccination. Looking at the study overall: SMART-Seq v4 Ultra Low Input served to prepare low-cell-number fractions.

TCRdb processed the 5' RACE reads anew with MiXCR; each CDR3 protein has one entry. The sample has about 68,000 distinct CDR3 sequences, over 6.5% seen once. Germline loops: CDR1 SGHTA, CDR2 FQGNSA. CDR3 length: 14 residues. V lost 1 base and J 11 bases, leaving 15 bases between the germline ends. The material was CD8+ T cells sorted from PBMCs, obtained more than 40 days after the first yellow fever vaccination. This sequence was found in a man in his late teens or twenties who received the YFV17D yellow fever vaccine. The chain carries TRBV7-2 and TRBJ2-1; D possibly matches TRBD1 or TRBD2 (5 bases each). In nucleotides, the CDR3 is TGTGCCAGCAGCTTAGATACCCCCGGGACCCAGCAGTTCTTC. It specifies CASSLDTPGTQQFF.